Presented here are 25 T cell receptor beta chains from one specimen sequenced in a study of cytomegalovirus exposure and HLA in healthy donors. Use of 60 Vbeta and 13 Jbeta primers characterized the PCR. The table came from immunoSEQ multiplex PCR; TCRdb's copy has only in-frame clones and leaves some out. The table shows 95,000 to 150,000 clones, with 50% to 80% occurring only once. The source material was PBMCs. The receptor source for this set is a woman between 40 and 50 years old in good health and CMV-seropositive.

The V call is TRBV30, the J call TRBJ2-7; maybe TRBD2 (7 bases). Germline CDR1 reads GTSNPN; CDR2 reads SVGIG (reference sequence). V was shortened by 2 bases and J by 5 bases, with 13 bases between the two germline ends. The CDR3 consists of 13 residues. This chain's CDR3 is CAWSTGAGDEQYF. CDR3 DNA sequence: TGTGCCTGGAGTACGGGGGCGGGGGACGAGCAGTACTTC. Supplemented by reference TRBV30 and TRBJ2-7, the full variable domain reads SQTIHQWPATLVQPVGSPLSLECTVEGTSNPNLYWYRQAAGRGLQLLFYSVGIGQISSEVPQNLSASRPQDRQFILSSKKLLLSDSGFYLCAWSTGAGDEQYFGPGTRLTVT.

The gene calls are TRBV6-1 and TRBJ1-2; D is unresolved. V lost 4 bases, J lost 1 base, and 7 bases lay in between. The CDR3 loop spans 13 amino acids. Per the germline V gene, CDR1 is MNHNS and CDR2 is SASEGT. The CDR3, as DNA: TGTGCCAGCAGTGCCGGGGTTAACTATGGCTACACCTTC. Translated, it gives CASSAGVNYGYTF.

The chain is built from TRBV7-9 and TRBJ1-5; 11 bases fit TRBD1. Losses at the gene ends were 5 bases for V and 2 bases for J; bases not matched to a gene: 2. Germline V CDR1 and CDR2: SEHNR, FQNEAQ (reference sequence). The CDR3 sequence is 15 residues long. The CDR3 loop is CASSGQGAGNQPQHF. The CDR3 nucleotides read TGTGCCAGCAGCGGACAGGGGGCGGGCAATCAGCCCCAGCATTTT.

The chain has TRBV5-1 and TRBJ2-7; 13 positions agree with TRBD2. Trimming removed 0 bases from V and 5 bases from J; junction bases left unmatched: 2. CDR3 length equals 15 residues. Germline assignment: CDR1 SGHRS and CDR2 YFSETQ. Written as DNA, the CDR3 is TGCGCCAGCAGCTTGGGGGGACTAGCGGGGAACGAGCAGTACTTC. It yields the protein CASSLGGLAGNEQYF. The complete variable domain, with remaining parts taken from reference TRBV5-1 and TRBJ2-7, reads KAGVTQTPRYLIKTRGQQVTLSCSPISGHRSVSWYQQTPGQGLQFLFEYFSETQRNKGNFPGRFSGRQFSNSRSEMNVSTLELGDSALYLCASSLGGLAGNEQYFGPGTRLTVT.

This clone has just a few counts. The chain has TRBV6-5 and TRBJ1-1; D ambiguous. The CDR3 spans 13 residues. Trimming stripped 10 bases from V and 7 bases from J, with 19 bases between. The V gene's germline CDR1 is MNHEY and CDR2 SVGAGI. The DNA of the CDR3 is TGTGCCACCCGCGGAGCTGCCAGAGGTGAAGCTTTCTTT. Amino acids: CATRGAARGEAFF.

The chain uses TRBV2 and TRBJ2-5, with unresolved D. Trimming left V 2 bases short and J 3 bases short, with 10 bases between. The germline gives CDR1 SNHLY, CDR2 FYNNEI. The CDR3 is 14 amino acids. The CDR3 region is CASSEFGGEETQYF. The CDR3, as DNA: TGTGCCAGCAGTGAATTTGGCGGAGAAGAGACCCAGTACTTC.

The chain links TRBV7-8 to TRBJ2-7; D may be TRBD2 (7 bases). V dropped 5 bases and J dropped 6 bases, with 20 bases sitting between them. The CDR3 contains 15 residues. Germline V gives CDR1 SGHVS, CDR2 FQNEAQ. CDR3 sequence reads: CASSGWGGRSGEQYF. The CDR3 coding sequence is TGTGCCAGCAGCGGCTGGGGGGGCCGTTCGGGCGAGCAGTACTTC.

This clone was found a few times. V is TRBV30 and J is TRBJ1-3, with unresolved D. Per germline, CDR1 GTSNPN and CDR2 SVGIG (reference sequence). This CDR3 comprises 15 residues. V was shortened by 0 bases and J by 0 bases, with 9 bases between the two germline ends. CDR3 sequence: CAWSVGLSSGNTIYF. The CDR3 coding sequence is TGTGCCTGGAGTGTTGGGCTTAGCTCTGGAAACACCATATATTTT.

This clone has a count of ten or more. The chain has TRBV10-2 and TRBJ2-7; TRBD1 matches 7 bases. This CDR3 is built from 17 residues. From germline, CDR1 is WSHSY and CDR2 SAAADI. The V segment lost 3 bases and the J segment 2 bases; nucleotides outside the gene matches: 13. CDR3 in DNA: TGCGCCAGCAGTGATTTACAGGGGCCCTCCCTGACCTACGAGCAGTACTTC. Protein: CASSDLQGPSLTYEQYF.

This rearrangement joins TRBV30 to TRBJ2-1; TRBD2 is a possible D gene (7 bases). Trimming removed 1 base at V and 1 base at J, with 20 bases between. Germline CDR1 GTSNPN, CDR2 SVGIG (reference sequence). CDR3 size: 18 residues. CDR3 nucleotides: TGTGCCTGGAGTGCCGTCTTAGTGGGGGGGCAGTCCTACAATGAGCAGTTCTTC. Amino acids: CAWSAVLVGGQSYNEQFF.

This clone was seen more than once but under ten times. The CDR3 nucleotides read TGTGCCTGGATCCAAAGGGAGCACACCGGGGAGCTGTTTTTT. This encodes CAWIQREHTGELFF. The gene calls are TRBV30 and TRBJ2-2, with a tentative D call TRBD2 (5 bases). This CDR3 is built from 14 residues. The germline V gene encodes CDR1 GTSNPN and CDR2 SVGIG (reference sequence). Trimming removed 4 bases at V and 3 bases at J, with 12 bases between.

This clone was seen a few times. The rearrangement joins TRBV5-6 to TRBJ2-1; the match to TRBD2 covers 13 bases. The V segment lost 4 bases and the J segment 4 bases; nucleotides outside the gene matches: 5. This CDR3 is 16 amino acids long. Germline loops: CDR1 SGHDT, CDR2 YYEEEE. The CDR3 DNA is TGTGCCAGCAGCCCCTGGACTAGCGGGAGTTACAATGAGCAGTTCTTC. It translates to CASSPWTSGSYNEQFF.

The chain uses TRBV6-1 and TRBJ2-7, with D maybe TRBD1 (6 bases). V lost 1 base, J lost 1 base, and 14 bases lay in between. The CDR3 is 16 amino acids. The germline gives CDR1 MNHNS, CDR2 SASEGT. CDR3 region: CASSEGYLQGSYEQYF. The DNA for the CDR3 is TGTGCCAGCAGTGAAGGGTACTTACAGGGTTCCTACGAGCAGTACTTC.

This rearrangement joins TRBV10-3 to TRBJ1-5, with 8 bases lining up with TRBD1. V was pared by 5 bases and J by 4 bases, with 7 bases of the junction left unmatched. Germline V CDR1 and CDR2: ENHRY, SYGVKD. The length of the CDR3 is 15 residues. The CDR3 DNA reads TGTGCCATCAGTACGACAGGGGATTTGAATCAGCCCCAGCATTTT. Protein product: CAISTTGDLNQPQHF.

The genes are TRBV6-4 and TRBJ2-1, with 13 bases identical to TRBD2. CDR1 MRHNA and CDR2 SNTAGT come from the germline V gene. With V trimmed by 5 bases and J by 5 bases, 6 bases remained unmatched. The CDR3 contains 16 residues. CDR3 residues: CASSSTSGGANNEQFF. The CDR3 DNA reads TGTGCCAGCAGTTCCACTAGCGGGGGGGCTAACAATGAGCAGTTCTTC.

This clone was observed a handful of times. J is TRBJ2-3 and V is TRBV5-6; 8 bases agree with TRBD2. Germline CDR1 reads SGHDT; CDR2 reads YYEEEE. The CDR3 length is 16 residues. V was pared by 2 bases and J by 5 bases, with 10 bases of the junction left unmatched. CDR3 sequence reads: CASSLTVWLAGDTQYF. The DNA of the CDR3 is TGTGCCAGCAGCTTAACGGTCTGGCTAGCGGGAGATACGCAGTATTTT.

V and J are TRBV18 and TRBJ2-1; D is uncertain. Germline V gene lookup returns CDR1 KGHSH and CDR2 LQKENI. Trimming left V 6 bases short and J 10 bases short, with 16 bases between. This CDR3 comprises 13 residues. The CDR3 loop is CASSLKTAEEQFF. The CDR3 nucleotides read TGTGCCAGCTCCCTAAAGACTGCGGAGGAGCAGTTCTTC.

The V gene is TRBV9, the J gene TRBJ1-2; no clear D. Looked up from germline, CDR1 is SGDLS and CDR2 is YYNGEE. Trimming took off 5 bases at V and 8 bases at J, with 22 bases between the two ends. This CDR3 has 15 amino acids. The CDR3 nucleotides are TGTGCCAGCAGACCGCTAGGAGCGGAGTTGGTCGGCTACACCTTC. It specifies CASRPLGAELVGYTF. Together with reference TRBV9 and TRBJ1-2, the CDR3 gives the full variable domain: DSGVTQTPKHLITATGQRVTLRCSPRSGDLSVYWYQQSLDQGLQFLIQYYNGEERAKGNILERFSAQQFPDLHSELNLSSLELGDSALYFCASRPLGAELVGYTFGSGTRLTVV.

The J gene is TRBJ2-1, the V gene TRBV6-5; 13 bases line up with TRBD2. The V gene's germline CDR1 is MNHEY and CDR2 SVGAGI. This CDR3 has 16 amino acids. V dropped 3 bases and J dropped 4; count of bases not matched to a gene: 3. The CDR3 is CASSYTGLAGYNEQFF. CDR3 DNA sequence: TGTGCCAGCAGTTATACGGGACTAGCGGGGTACAATGAGCAGTTCTTC.

CDR3 region: CASSLFQEQFF. The CDR3 bases are TGTGCCAGCAGCTTGTTTCAAGAGCAGTTCTTC. This chain uses TRBV5-6 with TRBJ2-1; D unclear. Deletions cut 1 base from V and 10 bases from J, with 6 bases between. The CDR3 consists of 11 residues. Germline V gene data show CDR1 as SGHDT and CDR2 as YYEEEE. Using reference TRBV5-6 and TRBJ2-1 for the parts outside the CDR3, the full variable domain is DAGVTQSPTHLIKTRGQQVTLRCSPKSGHDTVSWYQQALGQGPQFIFQYYEEEERQRGNFPDRFSGHQFPNYSSELNVNALLLGDSALYLCASSLFQEQFFGPGTRLTVL.

CDR3 sequence: CASSDRGGDEQFF. The CDR3 nucleotides read TGTGCCAGCAGCGACAGGGGCGGGGATGAGCAGTTCTTC. The V and J genes are TRBV7-9 and TRBJ2-1; 8 bases are shared with TRBD1. V lost 5 bases to trimming and J lost 8 bases; unmatched junction nucleotides: 5. The germline V gene has CDR1 SEHNR and CDR2 FQNEAQ (reference sequence). This CDR3 contains 13 residues.

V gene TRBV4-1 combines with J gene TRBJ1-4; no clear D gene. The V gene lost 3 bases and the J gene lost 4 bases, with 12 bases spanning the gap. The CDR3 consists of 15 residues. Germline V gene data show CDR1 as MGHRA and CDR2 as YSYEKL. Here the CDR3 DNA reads TGCGCCAGCAGCCAGGAGGGTTCGGGTAATGAAAAACTGTTTTTT. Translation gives CASSQEGSGNEKLFF.

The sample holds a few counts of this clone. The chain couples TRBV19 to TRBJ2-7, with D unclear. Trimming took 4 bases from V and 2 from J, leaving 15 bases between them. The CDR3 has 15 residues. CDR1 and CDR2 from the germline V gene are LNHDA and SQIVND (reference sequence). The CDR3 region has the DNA TGTGCCAGTAGTACCTCCGGTGCAGGTACCTACGAGCAGTACTTC. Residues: CASSTSGAGTYEQYF. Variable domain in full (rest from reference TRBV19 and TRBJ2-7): DGGITQSPKYLFRKEGQNVTLSCEQNLNHDAMYWYRQDPGQGLRLIYYSQIVNDFQKGDIAEGYSVSREKKESFPLTVTSAQKNPTAFYLCASSTSGAGTYEQYFGPGTRLTVT.

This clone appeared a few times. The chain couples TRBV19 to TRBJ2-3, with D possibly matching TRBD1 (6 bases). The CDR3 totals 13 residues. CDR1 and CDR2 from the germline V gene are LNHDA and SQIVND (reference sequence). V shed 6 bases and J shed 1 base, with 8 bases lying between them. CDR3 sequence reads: CASRGGGTDTQYF. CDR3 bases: TGTGCCAGTAGAGGGGGAGGCACAGATACGCAGTATTTT.

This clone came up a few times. The CDR3 here is CATSRVLSLSRTDTQYF. The CDR3 coding sequence is TGTGCCACCAGCAGAGTGCTCTCACTTTCTCGCACAGATACGCAGTATTTT. The V call is TRBV15, the J call TRBJ2-3, with no clear D. This CDR3 spans 17 amino acids. Germline V gene data show CDR1 as LNHNV and CDR2 as YYDKDF (reference sequence). V was shortened by 1 base and J by 1 base, with 15 bases between the two germline ends.